A single sample gave rise to the 29 T cell receptor beta chains below, sequenced in a study of beta chain features in type 1 diabetes. Study-wide results and limits: Patients with Type 1 diabetes showed moderately but significantly shorter TCRB CDR3s in all four CD4+ subsets.

These receptors' targets are unknown. TCRB transcripts that were expressed got sequenced, as all of the isolated RNA had been reverse transcribed. Generated by immunoSEQ multiplex PCR, the TCRdb table keeps only in-frame clones and is missing some. The sample lists under 300,000 clones, 11% to 15% occurring once. The sequenced material came from naive CD4+ T cells from blood. Every receptor here comes from a man between 25 and 39 years old with type 1 diabetes.

This clone was observed a few times. This chain links TRBV7-9 with TRBJ2-5; 8 bases match TRBD2. The CDR3 totals 14 residues. Trimming at V came to 5 bases and at J to 0 bases, leaving 2 bases not matched to a gene. From germline, CDR1 is SEHNR and CDR2 FQNEAQ (reference sequence). CDR3 DNA sequence: TGTGCCAGCAGCGATAGCGGGGACCAAGAGACCCAGTACTTC. It specifies CASSDSGDQETQYF. Based on the CDR3 plus reference TRBV7-9 and TRBJ2-5, the full variable domain is DTGVSQNPRHKITKRGQNVTFRCDPISEHNRLYWYRQTLGQGPEFLTYFQNEAQLEKSRLLSDRFSAERPKGSFSTLEIQRTEQGDSAMYLCASSDSGDQETQYFGPGTRLLVL.

V usage is TRBV5-1 and J usage is TRBJ2-7; D gene unclear. V lost 0 bases, J lost 6 bases, and 10 bases lay in between. Germline V gene sequence: CDR1 SGHRS, CDR2 YFSETQ. This CDR3 comprises 13 residues. The CDR3 region is CASSLEAASEQYF. CDR3 DNA sequence: TGCGCCAGCAGCTTGGAGGCAGCGAGCGAGCAGTACTTC. Drawing the rest from reference TRBV5-1 and TRBJ2-7, the complete variable domain is KAGVTQTPRYLIKTRGQQVTLSCSPISGHRSVSWYQQTPGQGLQFLFEYFSETQRNKGNFPGRFSGRQFSNSRSEMNVSTLELGDSALYLCASSLEAASEQYFGPGTRLTVT.

This clone turned up a few times. This chain joins TRBV7-2 and TRBJ2-1; D unclear. Per the germline V gene, CDR1 is SGHTA and CDR2 is FQGNSA. This CDR3 spans 14 amino acids. V shed 3 bases and J shed 8 bases, with 14 bases lying between them. CDR3 in amino acids: CASSFRVPADEQFF. The CDR3 coding sequence is TGTGCCAGCAGCTTTCGGGTACCGGCTGATGAGCAGTTCTTC. The full variable domain, its missing parts supplied by reference TRBV7-2 and TRBJ2-1, is GAGVSQSPSNKVTEKGKDVELRCDPISGHTALYWYRQSLGQGLEFLIYFQGNSAPDKSGLPSDRFSAERTGGSVSTLTIQRTQQEDSAVYLCASSFRVPADEQFFGPGTRLTVL.

For this clone: This CDR3 is also generated by other DNA sequences in the sample. The chain uses TRBV30 and TRBJ2-1; D ambiguous. Germline CDR1 reads GTSNPN; CDR2 reads SVGIG (reference sequence). This CDR3 has 11 residues. The V and J ends lost 0 bases and 6 bases respectively, with 3 bases between them. DNA for the CDR3: TGTGCCTGGAGTGTCAGCAATGAGCAGTTCTTC. It yields the protein CAWSVSNEQFF.

There are a few counts of this clone. V gene TRBV5-6 combines with J gene TRBJ2-7; no definite D call. The CDR3 consists of 12 residues. V gave up 6 bases and J gave up 3 bases, with 10 bases separating them. CDR1 is SGHDT and CDR2 is YYEEEE in the germline V gene. The CDR3 DNA follows: TGTGCCAGCACGAGGCAGAGCTACGAGCAGTACTTC. Translated, it gives CASTRQSYEQYF.

The V call is TRBV7-9, the J call TRBJ2-2; 7 nucleotides align to TRBD1. The germline gives CDR1 SEHNR, CDR2 FQNEAQ (reference sequence). V dropped 3 bases and J dropped 6; count of bases not matched to a gene: 1. CDR3 length: 13 residues. The CDR3 loop is CASSFQGAGELFF. CDR3 bases: TGTGCCAGCAGCTTTCAGGGGGCCGGGGAGCTGTTTTTT.

The chain is built from TRBV11-2 and TRBJ2-7, with TRBD1 identical over 7 bases. Germline V gene data show CDR1 as SGHAT and CDR2 as FQNNGV. The CDR3 length is 15 residues. Trimming took 3 bases from V and 2 from J; bases not matched to a gene: 7. CDR3 nucleotides: TGTGCCAGCAGCTTGGGACAGATGCTTACCTACGAGCAGTACTTC. This codes for CASSLGQMLTYEQYF.

The chain couples TRBV29-1 to TRBJ2-7; 14 bases align to TRBD2. The CDR3 loop spans 14 amino acids. The V segment lost 7 bases and the J segment 5 bases; nucleotides outside the gene matches: 7. CDR1 and CDR2 (germline): SQVTM, ANQGSEA. CDR3: CSGRGLAGVNEQYF. The CDR3 DNA reads as TGCAGCGGCCGGGGACTAGCGGGAGTTAACGAGCAGTACTTC.

This clone showed up just a few times. The chain carries TRBV11-3 and TRBJ2-7; 10 bases fit TRBD1. J gave up 2 bases and V 6 bases, and 4 bases lay outside the gene matches. Germline values: CDR1 SGHNT, CDR2 YENEEA. The CDR3 spans 14 residues. The DNA of the CDR3 is TGTGCCAGCAGGGAGACAGGGGGCACCTACGAGCAGTACTTC. Its protein is CASRETGGTYEQYF.

This clone was seen more than once but under ten times. V usage is TRBV29-1 and J usage is TRBJ1-2, with a tentative D call TRBD1 (5 bases). This CDR3 is built from 12 residues. The V gene's germline CDR1 is SQVTM and CDR2 ANQGSEA. Trimming shortened V by 6 bases and J by 2 bases, and 10 bases separated the two germline ends. The CDR3 nucleotides are TGCAGCGTCGGACATGAAAACTATGGCTACACCTTC. Protein: CSVGHENYGYTF.

This CDR3 reads CASSFTRQDGYGYTF. In DNA, the CDR3 is TGTGCCAGCAGCTTCACCAGACAGGATGGATATGGCTACACCTTC. This chain links TRBV5-6 with TRBJ1-2; the D gene is possibly TRBD1 (6 bases). The CDR3 spans 15 residues. V lost 2 bases and J lost 5, with 16 bases in between. CDR1 is SGHDT, CDR2 YYEEEE, per germline.

The rearrangement joins TRBV30 to TRBJ2-1; D remains unclear. The V gene's germline CDR1 is GTSNPN and CDR2 SVGIG (reference sequence). The CDR3 spans 13 residues. The ends were cut back, 5 bases at V and 0 bases at J, with 8 bases in the middle. In DNA, the CDR3 is TGTGCCTGGCAGGAAAACTCCTACAATGAGCAGTTCTTC. Its translation: CAWQENSYNEQFF. The complete variable domain, with remaining parts taken from reference TRBV30 and TRBJ2-1, reads SQTIHQWPATLVQPVGSPLSLECTVEGTSNPNLYWYRQAAGRGLQLLFYSVGIGQISSEVPQNLSASRPQDRQFILSSKKLLLSDSGFYLCAWQENSYNEQFFGPGTRLTVL.

The V and J genes are TRBV2 and TRBJ1-1, with D possibly TRBD1 on 5 matching bases. Germline V gene lookup returns CDR1 SNHLY and CDR2 FYNNEI. The V gene lost 3 bases and the J gene lost 5 bases, with 10 bases spanning the gap. The CDR3 covers 13 residues. As DNA, the CDR3 is TGTGCCAGCAGTGACCGGGGGGTGACTGAAGCTTTCTTT. It yields the protein CASSDRGVTEAFF.

This chain connects TRBV6-1 to TRBJ1-1; no clear D gene. Trimming removed 3 bases from V and 1 base from J, with 9 bases in between. This CDR3 is 14 amino acids long. Germline V gene lookup returns CDR1 MNHNS and CDR2 SASEGT. CDR3 in DNA: TGTGCCAGCAGTGAGTTACGGAGGAACACTGAAGCTTTCTTT. Its protein product is CASSELRRNTEAFF.

This chain connects TRBV5-1 to TRBJ2-1; the match to TRBD1 covers 9 bases. V was pared by 4 bases and J by 5 bases, with 7 bases of the junction left unmatched. This CDR3 comprises 15 residues. Germline lookup yields CDR1 SGHRS and CDR2 YFSETQ. CDR3 amino acids: CASSRTGQGNNEQFF. In DNA, the CDR3 is TGCGCCAGCAGCCGAACAGGACAGGGGAACAATGAGCAGTTCTTC.

This clone was detected only a few times. J is TRBJ2-1 and V is TRBV6-1; 10 nucleotides agree with TRBD1. This CDR3 is 16 amino acids long. Per germline, CDR1 MNHNS and CDR2 SASEGT. The V and J ends lost 3 bases and 7 bases, in that order; junction bases with no gene match: 9. The CDR3, as DNA: TGTGCCAGCAGTGATCGTCGGGACAGGGGAAGAAATGAGCAGTTCTTC. This translates into CASSDRRDRGRNEQFF.

There are a few counts of this clone. The chain carries TRBV18 and TRBJ2-7; 7 nucleotides align to TRBD1. Losses at the gene ends were 5 bases for V and 5 bases for J; bases not matched to a gene: 9. This CDR3 comprises 14 residues. CDR1 KGHSH and CDR2 LQKENI come from the germline V gene. CDR3 loop: CASSLLSGTDEQYF. CDR3 coding DNA: TGTGCCAGCTCATTACTATCCGGGACAGACGAGCAGTACTTC.

The chain couples TRBV11-2 to TRBJ2-2; 7 nucleotides line up with TRBD2. V shed 5 bases, J shed 1 base, and the junction held 7 bases outside the gene matches. Per the germline V gene, CDR1 is SGHAT and CDR2 is FQNNGV. This CDR3 region has 16 residues. CDR3 DNA sequence: TGTGCCAGCAGCCCCCTGGTAGCGGGGAACACCGGGGAGCTGTTTTTT. It specifies CASSPLVAGNTGELFF.

The rearrangement links TRBV27 to TRBJ2-3; D remains ambiguous. The V gene's germline CDR1 is MNHEY and CDR2 SMNVEV (reference sequence). Trimming pared 0 bases from V and 1 base from J, leaving 5 bases between. This CDR3 spans 14 amino acids. The CDR3 nucleotides are TGTGCCAGCAGTTTATCTCGCGGCACAGATACGCAGTATTTT. It is translated as CASSLSRGTDTQYF.

The DNA for the CDR3 is TGTGCCAGCAGCCCATCCTTAGCCTACAATGAGCAGTTCTTC. As protein: CASSPSLAYNEQFF. The chain links TRBV5-4 to TRBJ2-1; D gene unclear. The CDR3 spans 14 residues. The V and J ends lost 4 bases and 2 bases respectively, with 10 bases between them. Per the germline V gene, CDR1 is SGHNT and CDR2 is YYREEE (reference sequence). The whole variable domain, filled in from reference TRBV5-4 and TRBJ2-1, reads ETGVTQSPTHLIKTRGQQVTLRCSSQSGHNTVSWYQQALGQGPQFIFQYYREEENGRGNFPPRFSGLQFPNYSSELNVNALELDDSALYLCASSPSLAYNEQFFGPGTRLTVL.

The chain uses TRBV6-5 and TRBJ2-4; D possibly corresponds to TRBD2 (6 bases). V was shortened by 0 bases and J by 6 bases, with 9 bases between the two germline ends. In germline, CDR1 is MNHEY, CDR2 SVGAGI. The CDR3 has 14 amino acids. As DNA, the CDR3 is TGTGCCAGCAGTTACTCGAAGGGACTAAACATTCAGTACTTC. Its translation: CASSYSKGLNIQYF.

CDR3 protein: CASSPPSRANTGELFF. CDR3 bases: TGTGCCAGCTCACCACCCTCCAGGGCGAACACCGGGGAGCTGTTTTTT. The chain couples TRBV18 to TRBJ2-2; D possibly corresponds to TRBD1 (5 bases). The germline V and J ends were trimmed by 0 bases and 0 bases, with 8 bases remaining between them. The V gene's germline CDR1 is KGHSH and CDR2 LQKENI. The length of the CDR3 is 16 residues.

CDR3 loop: CASSLWPPRTGELFF. The CDR3 region has the DNA TGTGCCAGCAGCTTGTGGCCGCCTAGGACCGGGGAGCTGTTTTTT. The chain carries TRBV5-6 and TRBJ2-2; D uncertain. CDR1 is SGHDT and CDR2 is YYEEEE in the germline V gene. The length of the CDR3 is 15 residues. Deletions cut 1 base from V and 5 bases from J, with 12 bases between.

In its sample, this clone was seen a few times. The genes are TRBV14 and TRBJ2-7, with 10 bases aligning to TRBD2. The CDR3 runs to 17 residues. J was trimmed by 7 bases and V by 2 bases; bases with no gene match: 14. Germline V gives CDR1 SGHDN, CDR2 FVKESK. The CDR3 reads CASSQRGVAGGVREQYF. The CDR3 nucleotides are TGTGCCAGCAGCCAACGGGGTGTAGCGGGAGGCGTGAGGGAGCAGTACTTC.

The chain joins TRBV11-2 to TRBJ2-7; 10 bases map to TRBD1. Germline values: CDR1 SGHAT, CDR2 FQNNGV. With V trimmed by 1 base and J by 11 bases, 11 bases remained unmatched. CDR3 length: 15 residues. The CDR3 DNA follows: TGTGCCAGCAGCTTAGGACAGGGGGCGACGCAAGGGGAGTACTTC. Amino acid sequence: CASSLGQGATQGEYF. The variable domain in full, with the rest retrieved from reference TRBV11-2 and TRBJ2-7, is EAGVAQSPRYKIIEKRQSVAFWCNPISGHATLYWYQQILGQGPKLLIQFQNNGVVDDSQLPKDRFSAERLKGVDSTLKIQPAKLEDSAVYLCASSLGQGATQGEYFGPGTRLTVT.

The chain is built from TRBV29-1 and TRBJ2-7; 13 bases agree with TRBD2. The CDR3 has 13 residues. The V gene's germline CDR1 is SQVTM and CDR2 ANQGSEA. The V and J ends lost 7 bases and 5 bases, in that order; junction bases with no gene match: 5. The CDR3 here is CSALAGGPNEQYF. The DNA of the CDR3 is TGCAGCGCACTAGCGGGAGGGCCGAACGAGCAGTACTTC.

The V gene is TRBV5-4, the J gene TRBJ1-2; 8 nucleotides agree with TRBD1. V lost 3 bases to trimming and J lost 4 bases; unmatched junction nucleotides: 2. Germline CDR1 and CDR2: SGHNT and YYREEE (reference sequence). The CDR3 covers 13 residues. CDR3 residues: CASSYTGGYGYTF. CDR3 nucleotide sequence: TGTGCCAGCAGCTATACAGGGGGCTATGGCTACACCTTC.

The CDR3 region is CASRDPGQISYEQYF. CDR3 in DNA: TGTGCCAGCAGGGATCCGGGACAGATTTCCTACGAGCAGTACTTC. The V and J genes are TRBV6-1 and TRBJ2-7, with 7 bases matching TRBD1. The CDR3 sequence is 15 residues long. Germline V gene lookup returns CDR1 MNHNS and CDR2 SASEGT. Trimming took 6 bases from V and 1 from J; bases not matched to a gene: 9.

The V gene is TRBV30, the J gene TRBJ1-5; possible D gene TRBD1, 5 bases. CDR3 length: 14 residues. The V end lost 0 bases, the J end lost 5 bases, and 11 bases lay between the germline ends. Germline V gene lookup returns CDR1 GTSNPN and CDR2 SVGIG (reference sequence). CDR3 nucleotide sequence: TGTGCCTGGAGTGTACGAAGGGGTGATCAGCCCCAGCATTTT. Protein product: CAWSVRRGDQPQHF.